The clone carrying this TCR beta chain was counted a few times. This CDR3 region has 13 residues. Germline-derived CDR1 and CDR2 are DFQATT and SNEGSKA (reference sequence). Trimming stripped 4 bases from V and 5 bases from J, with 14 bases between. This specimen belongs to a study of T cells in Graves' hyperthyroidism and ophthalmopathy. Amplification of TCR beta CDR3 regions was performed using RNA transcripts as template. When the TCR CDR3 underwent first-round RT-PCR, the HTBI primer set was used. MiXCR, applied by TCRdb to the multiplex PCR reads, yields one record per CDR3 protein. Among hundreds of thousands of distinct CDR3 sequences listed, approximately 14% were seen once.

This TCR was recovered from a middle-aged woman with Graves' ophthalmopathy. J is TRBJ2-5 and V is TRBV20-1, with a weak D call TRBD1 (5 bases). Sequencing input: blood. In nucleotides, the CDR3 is TGCAGTGCTAACCCCAGGGCCCGGGAGACCCAGTACTTC. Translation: CSANPRARETQYF.